One sample yielded the 9 T cell receptor beta chains listed below, sequenced in a study of T cells in Graves' hyperthyroidism and ophthalmopathy. Researchers took RNA transcripts and amplified the TCR beta CDR3 regions from them. In the first-round RT-PCR of the TCR CDR3, the HTBI primer set was used. MiXCR, run by TCRdb on the multiplex PCR reads, gives a single entry per CDR3 protein. This sample has some 800,000 distinct CDR3 sequences, with around 39% found just once. Sequences were obtained from blood. All receptors come from a man younger than 30 with Graves' hyperthyroidism.

This clonotype was seen a few times. This CDR3 reads CASSLSEINEKLFF. CDR3 nucleotide sequence: TGTGCCAGCAGCTTATCGGAGATTAATGAAAAACTGTTTTTT. V and J are TRBV7-9 and TRBJ1-4, with D uncertain. The CDR3 is 14 amino acids. In germline, CDR1 is SEHNR, CDR2 FQNEAQ (reference sequence). V lost 2 bases and J 4 bases, leaving 8 bases between the germline ends.

This rearrangement joins TRBV2 to TRBJ1-5; 9 nucleotides line up with TRBD1. J lost 5 bases, V lost 6 bases, and 8 bases had no gene match. The CDR3 has 15 amino acids. In germline, CDR1 is SNHLY, CDR2 FYNNEI. CDR3 sequence reads: CASRCTGGSYQPQHF. As DNA, the CDR3 is TGTGCCAGCAGATGTACAGGGGGCTCCTATCAGCCCCAGCATTTT.

The chain links TRBV2 to TRBJ1-6; D remains ambiguous. Germline V gives CDR1 SNHLY, CDR2 FYNNEI. CDR3 length: 14 residues. V was trimmed by 6 bases and J by 6 bases, leaving 12 bases between them. The CDR3 DNA follows: TGTGCCAGCAGGGGCGGGAGACGTAATTCACCCCTCCACTTT. Residues: CASRGGRRNSPLHF.

J is TRBJ2-7 and V is TRBV12-3 or TRBV12-4; a possible D gene is TRBD1 (6 bases). The length of the CDR3 is 14 residues. Trimming left V 5 bases short and J 2 bases short, with 13 bases between. CDR3 in DNA: TGTGCCAGCAGTCCGAGACAGGATGCCTACGAGCAGTACTTC. Its protein product is CASSPRQDAYEQYF.

This clonotype was seen many times. The chain employs TRBV25-1 and TRBJ1-1, with TRBD1 as a possible D gene (5 bases). The CDR3 has 16 residues. The V gene lost 2 bases and the J gene lost 3 bases, with 16 bases spanning the gap. Germline loops: CDR1 MGHDK, CDR2 SYGVNS. CDR3 protein: CASSEVTGQGYTEAFF. DNA for the CDR3: TGTGCCAGCAGTGAAGTTACGGGCCAGGGTTACACTGAAGCTTTCTTT.

Remarks on this clonotype: The conserved closing phenylalanine or tryptophan is absent in this CDR3, likely reflecting a read error. It is unclear where the CDR3 begins or ends on the DNA, so no DNA is shown, and the CDR3 is as TCRdb lists it. V is TRBV7-2 and J is TRBJ1-4; TRBD1 was called by the table and not checked on the DNA. With termini counted, the CDR3 has 12 amino acids. Germline CDR1 reads SGHTA; CDR2 reads FQGNSA. The CDR3 loop reads CASSLLGQGDLY.

The V call is TRBV6-5, the J call TRBJ2-6; D is ambiguous. V lost 6 bases to trimming and J lost 2 bases, with 8 bases between them. Germline CDR1 MNHEY, CDR2 SVGAGI. CDR3 length: 14 amino acids. CDR3 amino acids: CASRPDTGANVLTF. In DNA, the CDR3 is TGTGCCAGCAGACCTGACACTGGGGCCAACGTCCTGACTTTC.

At least ten counts were recorded for this clonotype. V and J are TRBV29-1 and TRBJ1-1; D unclear. Germline V lookup: CDR1 SQVTM, CDR2 ANQGSEA. Trimming shortened V by 1 base and J by 1 base, and 7 bases separated the two germline ends. The CDR3 is 13 residues long. Here the CDR3 reads CSVEGTGNTEAFF. In nucleotides, the CDR3 is TGCAGCGTTGAAGGAACCGGGAACACTGAAGCTTTCTTT.

At least ten counts were recorded for this clonotype. The chain combines TRBV9 with TRBJ1-5; unclear D gene. Germline V gives CDR1 SGDLS, CDR2 YYNGEE. The CDR3 contains 14 residues. The V end was cut by 0 bases, the J end by 7 bases, with 11 bases between. As DNA, the CDR3 is TGTGCCAGCAGCGTAGAGGCATTAGGGCAGCCCCAGCATTTT. Protein sequence: CASSVEALGQPQHF.